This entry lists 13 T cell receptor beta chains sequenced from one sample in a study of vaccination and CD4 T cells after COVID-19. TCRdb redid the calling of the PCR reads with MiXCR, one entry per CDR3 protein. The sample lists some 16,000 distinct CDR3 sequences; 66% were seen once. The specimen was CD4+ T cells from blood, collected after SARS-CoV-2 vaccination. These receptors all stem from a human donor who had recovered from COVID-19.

In DNA form, the CDR3 reads TGTGCCAGCAGTGCACGGCTTGTGAACACTGAAGCTTTCTTT. Translating gives CASSARLVNTEAFF. This chain connects TRBV6-1 to TRBJ1-1; D gene uncertain. Trimming pared 4 bases from V and 0 bases from J, leaving 9 bases between. In germline, CDR1 is MNHNS, CDR2 SASEGT. The CDR3 runs 14 residues.

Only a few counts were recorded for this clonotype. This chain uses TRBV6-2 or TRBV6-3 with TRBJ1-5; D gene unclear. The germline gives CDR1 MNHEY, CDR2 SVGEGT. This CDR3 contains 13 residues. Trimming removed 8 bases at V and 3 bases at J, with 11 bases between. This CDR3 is CASGGQTNQPQHF. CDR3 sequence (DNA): TGTGCCAGCGGAGGGCAAACCAATCAGCCCCAGCATTTT.

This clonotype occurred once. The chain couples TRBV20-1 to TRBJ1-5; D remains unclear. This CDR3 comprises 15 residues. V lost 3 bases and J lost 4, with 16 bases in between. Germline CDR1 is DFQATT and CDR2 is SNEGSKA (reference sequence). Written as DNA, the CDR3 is TGCAGTGCTAGTCGGAATCGCCTCCTTAATCAGCCCCAGCATTTT. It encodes CSASRNRLLNQPQHF.

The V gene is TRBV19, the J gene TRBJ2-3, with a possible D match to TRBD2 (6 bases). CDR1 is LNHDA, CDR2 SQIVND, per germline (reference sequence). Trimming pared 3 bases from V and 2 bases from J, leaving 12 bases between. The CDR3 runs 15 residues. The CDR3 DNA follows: TGTGCCAGTAGTATCGGCGGGGCCGACACAGATACGCAGTATTTT. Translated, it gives CASSIGGADTDTQYF.

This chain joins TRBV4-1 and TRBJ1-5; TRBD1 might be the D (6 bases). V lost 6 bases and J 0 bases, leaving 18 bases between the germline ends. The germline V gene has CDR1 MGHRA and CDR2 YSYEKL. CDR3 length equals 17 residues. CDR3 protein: CASSQQGQPYSNQPQHF. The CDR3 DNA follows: TGCGCCAGCAGTCAGCAAGGACAGCCGTATAGCAATCAGCCCCAGCATTTT.

This CDR3 reads CATSAGWGTEAFF. In nucleotides, the CDR3 is TGTGCCACCAGTGCCGGGTGGGGCACTGAAGCTTTCTTT. The V call is TRBV24-1, the J call TRBJ1-1; D is unclear. V lost 5 bases and J lost 4, with 10 bases in between. The CDR3 loop spans 13 amino acids. Germline-derived CDR1 and CDR2 are KGHDR and SFDVKD.

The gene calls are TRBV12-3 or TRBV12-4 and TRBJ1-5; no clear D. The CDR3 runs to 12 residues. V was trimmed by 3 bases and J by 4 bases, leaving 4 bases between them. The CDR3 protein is CASSFSNQPQHF. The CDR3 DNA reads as TGTGCCAGCAGTTTTTCAAATCAGCCCCAGCATTTT.

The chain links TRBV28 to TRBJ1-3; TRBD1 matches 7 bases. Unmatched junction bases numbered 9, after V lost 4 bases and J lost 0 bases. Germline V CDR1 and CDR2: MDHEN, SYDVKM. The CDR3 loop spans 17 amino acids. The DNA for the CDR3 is TGTGCCAGCAGTTCGTTAACAGGGGACATCTCTGGAAACACCATATATTTT. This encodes CASSSLTGDISGNTIYF. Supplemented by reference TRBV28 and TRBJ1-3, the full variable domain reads DVKVTQSSRYLVKRTGEKVFLECVQDMDHENMFWYRQDPGLGLRLIYFSYDVKMKEKGDIPEGYSVSREKKERFSLILESASTNQTSMYLCASSSLTGDISGNTIYFGEGSWLTVV.

The CDR3 nucleotides read TGTGCCAGTAGCTCTTTTTGGGAGCGTAAGTATAGCAATCAGCCCCAGCATTTT. It codes for CASSSFWERKYSNQPQHF. The chain recombines TRBV19 with TRBJ1-5, with no clear D. The germline V gene encodes CDR1 LNHDA and CDR2 SQIVND (reference sequence). V lost 6 bases and J 0 bases, leaving 21 bases between the germline ends. The CDR3 consists of 18 residues.

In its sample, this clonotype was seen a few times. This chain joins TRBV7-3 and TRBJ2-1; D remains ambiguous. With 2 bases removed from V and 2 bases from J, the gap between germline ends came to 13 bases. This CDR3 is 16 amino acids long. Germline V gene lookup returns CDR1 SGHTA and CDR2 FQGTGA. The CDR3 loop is CASSLGATATYNEQFF. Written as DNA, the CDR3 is TGTGCCAGCAGCTTAGGTGCAACAGCCACCTACAATGAGCAGTTCTTC.

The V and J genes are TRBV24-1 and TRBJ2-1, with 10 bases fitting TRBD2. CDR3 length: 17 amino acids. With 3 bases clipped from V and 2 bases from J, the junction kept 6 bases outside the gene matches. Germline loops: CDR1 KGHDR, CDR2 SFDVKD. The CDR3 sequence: CATSDPPGLATYNEQFF. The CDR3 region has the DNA TGTGCCACCAGTGATCCCCCGGGACTAGCGACCTACAATGAGCAGTTCTTC.

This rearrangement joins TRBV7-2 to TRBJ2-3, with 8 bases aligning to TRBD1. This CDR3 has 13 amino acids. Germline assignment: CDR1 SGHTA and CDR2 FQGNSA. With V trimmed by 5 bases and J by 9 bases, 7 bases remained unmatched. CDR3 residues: CASSPTGVLTQYF. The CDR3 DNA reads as TGTGCCAGCAGCCCGACAGGGGTCTTAACGCAGTATTTT. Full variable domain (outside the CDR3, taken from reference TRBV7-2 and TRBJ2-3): GAGVSQSPSNKVTEKGKDVELRCDPISGHTALYWYRQSLGQGLEFLIYFQGNSAPDKSGLPSDRFSAERTGGSVSTLTIQRTQQEDSAVYLCASSPTGVLTQYFGPGTRLTVL.

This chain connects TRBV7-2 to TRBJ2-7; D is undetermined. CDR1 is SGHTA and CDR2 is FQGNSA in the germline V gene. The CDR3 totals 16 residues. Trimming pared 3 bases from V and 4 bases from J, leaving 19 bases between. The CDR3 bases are TGTGCCAGCAGCTTCCTTGCGCCCAGAAAACCGTACGAGCAGTACTTC. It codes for CASSFLAPRKPYEQYF.